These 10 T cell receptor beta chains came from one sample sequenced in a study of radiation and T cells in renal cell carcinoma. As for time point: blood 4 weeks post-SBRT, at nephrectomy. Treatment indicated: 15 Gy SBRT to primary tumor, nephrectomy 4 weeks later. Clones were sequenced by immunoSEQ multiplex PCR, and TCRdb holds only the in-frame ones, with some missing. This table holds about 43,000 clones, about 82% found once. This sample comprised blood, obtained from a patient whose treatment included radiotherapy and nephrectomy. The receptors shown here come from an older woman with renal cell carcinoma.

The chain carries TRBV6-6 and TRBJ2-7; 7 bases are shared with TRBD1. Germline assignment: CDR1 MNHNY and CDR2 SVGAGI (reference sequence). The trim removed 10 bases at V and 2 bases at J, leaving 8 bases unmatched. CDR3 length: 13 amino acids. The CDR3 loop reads CATWTGPTYEQYF. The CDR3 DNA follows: TGTGCCACCTGGACAGGACCTACCTACGAGCAGTACTTC.

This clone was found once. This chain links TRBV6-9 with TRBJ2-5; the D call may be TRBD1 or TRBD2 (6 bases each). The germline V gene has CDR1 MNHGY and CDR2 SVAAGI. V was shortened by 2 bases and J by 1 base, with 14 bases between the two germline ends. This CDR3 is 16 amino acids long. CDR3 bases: TGTGCCAGCAGTTATGTCGGGGGCGAATGCCAAGAGACCCAGTACTTC. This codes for CASSYVGGECQETQYF.

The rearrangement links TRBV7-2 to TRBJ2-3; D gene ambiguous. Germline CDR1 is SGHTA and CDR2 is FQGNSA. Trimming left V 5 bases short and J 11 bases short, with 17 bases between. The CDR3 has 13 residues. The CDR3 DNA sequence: TGTGCCAGCAGCCCTGGTTTAGATCCCGGGCAGTATTTT. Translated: CASSPGLDPGQYF.

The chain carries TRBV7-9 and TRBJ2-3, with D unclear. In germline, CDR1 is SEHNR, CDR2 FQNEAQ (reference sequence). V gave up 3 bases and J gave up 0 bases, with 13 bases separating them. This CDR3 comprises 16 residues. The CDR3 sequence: CASSLADWASTDTQYF. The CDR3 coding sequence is TGTGCCAGCAGCTTGGCAGACTGGGCTAGCACAGATACGCAGTATTTT.

CDR3 amino acids: CASSLWEDNYGYTF. The CDR3 nucleotides are TGCGCCAGCAGCTTATGGGAGGATAACTATGGCTACACCTTC. The chain joins TRBV5-1 to TRBJ1-2; D unresolved. This CDR3 is built from 14 residues. The V gene's germline CDR1 is SGHRS and CDR2 YFSETQ. V lost 2 bases to trimming and J lost 1 base, with 9 bases between them.

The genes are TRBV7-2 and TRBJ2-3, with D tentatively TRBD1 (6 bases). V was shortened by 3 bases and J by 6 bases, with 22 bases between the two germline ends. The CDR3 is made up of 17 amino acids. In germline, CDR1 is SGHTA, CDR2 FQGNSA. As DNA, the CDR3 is TGTGCCAGCAGCTTCAGGGGCACCGGGTCTTTGGGCGATACGCAGTATTTT. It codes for CASSFRGTGSLGDTQYF.

The CDR3 spells CASSVEGGAFYNEQFF. DNA of the CDR3: TGTGCCAGCAGCGTAGAAGGAGGCGCCTTTTACAATGAGCAGTTCTTC. The chain carries TRBV9 and TRBJ2-1; maybe TRBD2 (5 bases). The CDR3 contains 16 residues. CDR1 is SGDLS and CDR2 is YYNGEE in the germline V gene. V shed 0 bases and J shed 4 bases, with 14 bases lying between them.

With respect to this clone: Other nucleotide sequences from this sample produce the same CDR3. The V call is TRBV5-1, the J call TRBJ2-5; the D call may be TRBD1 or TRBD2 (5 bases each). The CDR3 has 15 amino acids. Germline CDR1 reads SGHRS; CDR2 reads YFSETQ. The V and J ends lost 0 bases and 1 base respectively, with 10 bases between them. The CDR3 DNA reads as TGCGCCAGCAGCTTGGCCGGGGCAAGCCAAGAGACCCAGTACTTC. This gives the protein CASSLAGASQETQYF.

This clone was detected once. The CDR3 DNA follows: TGTGCCAGCGGGGGGCGTGGTCGGGCTACCTACGAGCAGTACTTC. As protein: CASGGRGRATYEQYF. The chain links TRBV2 to TRBJ2-7, with D perhaps being TRBD1 or TRBD2 (6 bases each). V dropped 8 bases and J dropped 2 bases, with 19 bases sitting between them. Germline loops: CDR1 SNHLY, CDR2 FYNNEI. The CDR3 contains 15 residues. Drawing the rest from reference TRBV2 and TRBJ2-7, the complete variable domain is EPEVTQTPSHQVTQMGQEVILRCVPISNHLYFYWYRQILGQKVEFLVSFYNNEISEKSEIFDDQFSVERPDGSNFTLKIRSTKLEDSAMYFCASGGRGRATYEQYFGPGTRLTVT.

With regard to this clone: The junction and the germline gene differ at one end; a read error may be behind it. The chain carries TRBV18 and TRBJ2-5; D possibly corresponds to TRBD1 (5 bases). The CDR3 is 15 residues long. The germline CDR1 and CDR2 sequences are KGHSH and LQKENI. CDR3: CASSPPSDTQQTQYF. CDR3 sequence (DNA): TGTGCCAGCTCACCCCCTTCGGACACCCAACAGACCCAGTACTTC.